The entry that follows covers one T cell receptor (beta chain) sequence. The sample is drawn from a study of blood T cell repertoires in COVID-19. Study-wide context: Samples representing acute and convalescent COVID-19 were sourced from the United States, Italy and Spain. PBMCs, B-cell-depleted T cells, or T cells provided the cDNA or gDNA that made up the material.

There are 10 residues in the CDR3. Trimming removed 8 bases from V and 4 bases from J, with 5 bases in between. The protocol was immunoSEQ multiplex PCR, while the TCRdb copy is restricted to in-frame clones and leaves out a portion. The sample consists of more than 200,000 clones, around 82% of them appearing once. Participants came from under 30 US areas, aged roughly 18 to 95 years. Cohort placement rested on clinical history that participants reported themselves. V and J are TRBV12-3 or TRBV12-4 and TRBJ1-2; D ambiguous. This clonotype was sampled from a man younger than 40 with acute COVID-19. Sequencing was performed on PBMCs or T cells enriched from blood (not recorded which). The chain's CDR3 is CASGPYGYTF. In DNA, the CDR3 is TGTGCCAGCGGCCCCTATGGCTACACCTTC.